One and the same sample provided the 32 T cell receptor beta chains below, sequenced in a study of T cells in localized non-small cell lung cancer. Clones were read by immunoSEQ multiplex PCR, and TCRdb kept only the in-frame ones, dropping some. This sample has some 10,000 clones, with about four fifths found just once. The material sequenced was peripheral blood mononuclear cells, taken before any cancer treatment. The source of these receptors is a female donor older than 55 with stage II lung adenocarcinoma.

The CDR3 coding sequence is TGTGCCTGGAGTCGGGATGGAGGGGCCAACGTCCTGACTTTC. It is translated as CAWSRDGGANVLTF. The chain carries TRBV30 and TRBJ2-6; D possibly corresponds to TRBD2 (5 bases). Germline CDR1 reads GTSNPN; CDR2 reads SVGIG (reference sequence). The CDR3 extends over 14 amino acids. Between the trimmed V and J ends, which lost 2 bases and 4 bases, there was a span of 9 bases.

J is TRBJ2-5 and V is TRBV9; D perhaps matches TRBD2 (6 bases). Germline V CDR1 and CDR2: SGDLS, YYNGEE. The CDR3 consists of 15 residues. V was pared by 0 bases and J by 7 bases, with 16 bases between. CDR3 sequence: CASSVGRLADGTQYF. The CDR3 DNA sequence: TGTGCCAGCAGCGTAGGAAGATTAGCGGACGGGACCCAGTACTTC.

The rearrangement joins TRBV7-9 to TRBJ2-7; possible D gene TRBD1, 5 bases. The CDR3 is made up of 17 amino acids. The germline V gene has CDR1 SEHNR and CDR2 FQNEAQ (reference sequence). V dropped 5 bases and J dropped 0 bases, with 20 bases sitting between them. The CDR3, as DNA: TGTGCCAGCAGCCGCCAACCTACAGGTCCCAACTCCTACGAGCAGTACTTC. This translates into CASSRQPTGPNSYEQYF.

The chain links TRBV10-2 to TRBJ2-1; 12 bases map to TRBD2. Trimming at V came to 6 bases and at J to 12 bases, leaving 9 bases not matched to a gene. This CDR3 has 14 residues. The germline V gene has CDR1 WSHSY and CDR2 SAAADI. This CDR3 reads CASRELAGGQGQFF. The CDR3 region has the DNA TGCGCCAGCAGGGAACTAGCGGGAGGCCAAGGGCAGTTCTTC.

The chain employs TRBV6-5 and TRBJ1-1; no reliable D call. CDR3 length: 13 amino acids. The germline CDR1 and CDR2 sequences are MNHEY and SVGAGI. V shed 5 bases and J shed 2 bases, with 9 bases lying between them. The CDR3 sequence: CASSPKVNTEAFF. CDR3 DNA: TGTGCCAGCAGTCCCAAGGTTAACACTGAAGCTTTCTTT.

Points on this clone: No DNA is shown, since the ends of the CDR3 on it are uncertain; the CDR3 is the one TCRdb lists. This chain connects TRBV28 to TRBJ2-5. Germline lookup yields CDR1 MDHEN and CDR2 SYDVKM. The CDR3 length is 16 residues, termini included. The CDR3 region is CASSSSGAEGGKTQYF.

This chain uses TRBV7-8 with TRBJ2-5; 7 nucleotides align to TRBD1. V was pared by 4 bases and J by 2 bases, with 7 bases of the junction left unmatched. The CDR3 length is 15 residues. From germline, CDR1 is SGHVS and CDR2 FQNEAQ. CDR3 amino acids: CASSSGTAFQETQYF. DNA of the CDR3: TGTGCCAGCAGCTCCGGGACAGCCTTTCAAGAGACCCAGTACTTC.

V gene TRBV28 combines with J gene TRBJ1-1; D ambiguous. Per the germline V gene, CDR1 is MDHEN and CDR2 is SYDVKM. Trimming removed 5 bases from V and 8 bases from J, with 15 bases in between. The CDR3 has 13 amino acids. Here the CDR3 reads CASSLPGGAEAFF. For the CDR3, the DNA is TGTGCCAGCAGTCTACCGGGAGGCGCCGAAGCTTTCTTT.

The sample holds a few counts of this clone. The chain combines TRBV6-1 with TRBJ2-2; D uncertain. Trimming took off 6 bases at V and 5 bases at J, with 10 bases between the two ends. This CDR3 is built from 13 residues. Germline CDR1 MNHNS, CDR2 SASEGT. Here the CDR3 reads CASRSTSTGELFF. In DNA form, the CDR3 reads TGTGCCAGCAGAAGTACCAGTACCGGGGAGCTGTTTTTT.

In nucleotides, the CDR3 is TGTGCCAGCAGCTTAGTAACCCAGAGCTCCTACACCTTC. Translating gives CASSLVTQSSYTF. The rearrangement uses TRBV7-2 and TRBJ1-2; D unclear. Trimming removed 1 base at V and 10 bases at J, with 13 bases between. From germline, CDR1 is SGHTA and CDR2 FQGNSA. This CDR3 is built from 13 residues.

This clone was found a few times. The chain is built from TRBV5-3 and TRBJ2-3, with TRBD2 identical over 9 bases. TRBV5-3 qualifies as an ORF whose function is uncertain. Trimming cost V 10 bases and J 1 base; bases outside gene matches: 16. The CDR3 has 17 residues. The CDR3 spells CAPPGTSLRSGTDTQYF. In DNA, the CDR3 is TGTGCCCCCCCCGGGACTAGCTTAAGGTCGGGCACAGATACGCAGTATTTT.

This clone turned up a few times. This chain links TRBV4-3 with TRBJ2-7; D remains unclear. The CDR3 covers 15 residues. V lost 0 bases to trimming and J lost 0 bases, with 9 bases between them. Per germline, CDR1 LGHNA and CDR2 YSLEER. This chain's CDR3 is CASSQENDASYEQYF. CDR3 DNA sequence: TGCGCCAGCAGCCAAGAAAACGACGCCTCCTACGAGCAGTACTTC.

This clone came up once. V usage is TRBV6-5 and J usage is TRBJ1-1, with TRBD1 matching over 8 bases. After removal of 2 bases from V and 9 bases from J, the junction contained 8 bases not matched to a gene. Germline lookup yields CDR1 MNHEY and CDR2 SVGAGI. The CDR3 has 14 amino acids. The CDR3 DNA sequence: TGTGCCAGCAGTTACGACAGGGGTTGGCCTAAAGCTTTCTTT. Translation gives CASSYDRGWPKAFF.

The V and J genes are TRBV10-3 and TRBJ1-1; D is ambiguous. Looked up from germline, CDR1 is ENHRY and CDR2 is SYGVKD. The CDR3 covers 14 residues. The V end was cut by 10 bases, the J end by 0 bases, with 15 bases between. CDR3 DNA: TGTGCCACCGGACCCCAGCCCATGAACACTGAAGCTTTCTTT. Translating it yields CATGPQPMNTEAFF.

This clone appeared a few times. In nucleotides, the CDR3 is TGTGCCAGCGCAATAGGATGGGGAGGGAACACTGAAGCTTTCTTT. Translated, it gives CASAIGWGGNTEAFF. The chain links TRBV5-6 to TRBJ1-1; D uncertain. The CDR3 is made up of 15 amino acids. Trimming cost V 7 bases and J 1 base, with 17 bases left between them. Germline CDR1 reads SGHDT; CDR2 reads YYEEEE.

About this clone: One end of the junction is discordant with germline, which a read error may explain. This rearrangement joins TRBV2 to TRBJ2-7; D gene ambiguous. The length of the CDR3 is 11 residues. Germline V gene sequence: CDR1 SNHLY, CDR2 FYNNEI. CDR3 sequence: CASSEYYVQYF. In nucleotides, the CDR3 is TGTGCCAGCAGTGAATACTACGTGCAGTACTTC. Combining the CDR3 with reference TRBV2 and TRBJ2-7 gives the whole variable domain EPEVTQTPSHQVTQMGQEVILRCVPISNHLYFYWYRQILGQKVEFLVSFYNNEISEKSEIFDDQFSVERPDGSNFTLKIRSTKLEDSAMYFCASSEYYVQYFGPGTRLTVT.

The chain carries TRBV21-1 and TRBJ1-1; TRBD1, the table's D call, was not compared with the DNA. TRBV21-1 counts as a pseudogene. The CDR3 is made up of 20 amino acids. CDR3 sequence reads: CASSKLIQDRVYPYGTEAFF. In DNA, the CDR3 is TGTGCCAGCAGCAAGCTAATTCAGGACAGGGTTTACCCCTACGGGACTGAAGCTTTCTTT.

This chain uses TRBV5-1 with TRBJ1-2; no firm D call. The length of the CDR3 is 13 residues. Trimming stripped 2 bases from V and 4 bases from J, with 9 bases between. The germline V gene has CDR1 SGHRS and CDR2 YFSETQ. The CDR3 sequence is CASSFERFYGYTF. CDR3 in DNA: TGCGCCAGCAGCTTCGAGCGGTTCTATGGCTACACCTTC.

The rearrangement joins TRBV28 to TRBJ1-5; 7 bases line up with TRBD1. The V gene end was trimmed by 6 bases and the J gene end by 5 bases; junction bases not matched to a gene: 7. The CDR3 runs to 14 residues. Germline V gene data show CDR1 as MDHEN and CDR2 as SYDVKM. In DNA, the CDR3 is TGTGCCAGCAGGACCGGGACAGAGCATCAGCCCCAGCATTTT. As protein: CASRTGTEHQPQHF.

The chain uses TRBV15 and TRBJ2-1; 12 bases are a match to TRBD2. V shed 1 base and J 7 bases; nucleotides not matched to a gene: 5. Germline CDR1 is LNHNV and CDR2 is YYDKDF (reference sequence). The CDR3 spans 16 residues. CDR3 sequence reads: CATSRGLAGGQNEQFF. The CDR3 nucleotides are TGTGCCACCAGCAGAGGGCTAGCGGGGGGGCAGAATGAGCAGTTCTTC. Drawing the rest from reference TRBV15 and TRBJ2-1, the complete variable domain is DAMVIQNPRYQVTQFGKPVTLSCSQTLNHNVMYWYQQKSSQAPKLLFHYYDKDFNNEADTPDNFQSRRPNTSFCFLDIRSPGLGDTAMYLCATSRGLAGGQNEQFFGPGTRLTVL.

The chain has TRBV2 and TRBJ1-2; no reliable D call. This CDR3 has 12 amino acids. Trimming cost V 5 bases and J 1 base, with 5 bases left between them. Germline V gene data show CDR1 as SNHLY and CDR2 as FYNNEI. The CDR3 sequence: CASSRVNYGYTF. CDR3 in DNA: TGTGCCAGCAGTCGGGTTAACTATGGCTACACCTTC.

This clone was found a few times. The chain employs TRBV5-1 and TRBJ1-4, with D unresolved. Trimming shortened V by 4 bases and J by 5 bases, and 15 bases separated the two germline ends. CDR1 SGHRS and CDR2 YFSETQ come from the germline V gene. This CDR3 has 15 amino acids. CDR3 in DNA: TGCGCCAGCAGCCCGGAGGCGCAGCTCAATGAAAAACTGTTTTTT. This codes for CASSPEAQLNEKLFF.

The chain has TRBV19 and TRBJ2-2, with unresolved D. V lost 3 bases and J lost 5, with 16 bases in between. This CDR3 region has 16 residues. Per germline, CDR1 LNHDA and CDR2 SQIVND (reference sequence). The CDR3 loop is CASSILADPSTGELFF. In nucleotides, the CDR3 is TGTGCCAGTAGTATCTTGGCAGACCCGAGTACCGGGGAGCTGTTTTTT.

V and J are TRBV2 and TRBJ2-2, with D uncertain. The CDR3 is 15 amino acids. V lost 5 bases, J lost 2 bases, and 12 bases lay in between. Germline CDR1 is SNHLY and CDR2 is FYNNEI. CDR3 sequence (DNA): TGTGCCAGCAGTCCGATTGACCGAAACACCGGGGAGCTGTTTTTT. This translates into CASSPIDRNTGELFF.

V gene TRBV5-1 combines with J gene TRBJ2-1, with 10 bases matching TRBD2. V lost 2 bases, J lost 4 bases, and 6 bases stayed unmatched. CDR3 length: 16 amino acids. Germline V gene lookup returns CDR1 SGHRS and CDR2 YFSETQ. This CDR3 reads CASSFGLAVTYNEQFF. The DNA of the CDR3 is TGCGCCAGCAGCTTCGGACTAGCGGTTACTTACAATGAGCAGTTCTTC. The full variable domain, its missing parts supplied by reference TRBV5-1 and TRBJ2-1, is KAGVTQTPRYLIKTRGQQVTLSCSPISGHRSVSWYQQTPGQGLQFLFEYFSETQRNKGNFPGRFSGRQFSNSRSEMNVSTLELGDSALYLCASSFGLAVTYNEQFFGPGTRLTVL.

As regards this clone: At one of its ends the junction is not consistent with the germline gene, which may arise from a read error. This sequence joins TRBV5-4 and TRBJ1-2; TRBD1 aligns across 9 bases. The CDR3 covers 13 residues. Germline V gene lookup returns CDR1 SGHNT and CDR2 YYREEE (reference sequence). CDR3 sequence (DNA): TGCGGAACCGGGACAGGGTCTAACTATGGCTACACCTTC. Protein: CGTGTGSNYGYTF. The full variable domain, its missing parts supplied by reference TRBV5-4 and TRBJ1-2, is ETGVTQSPTHLIKTRGQQVTLRCSSQSGHNTVSWYQQALGQGPQFIFQYYREEENGRGNFPPRFSGLQFPNYSSELNVNALELDDSALYLCGTGTGSNYGYTFGSGTRLTVV.

The rearrangement links TRBV27 to TRBJ2-7; the match to TRBD1 covers 7 bases. V shed 7 bases, J shed 3 bases, and the junction held 6 bases outside the gene matches. The CDR3 length is 13 residues. The germline V gene encodes CDR1 MNHEY and CDR2 SMNVEV (reference sequence). The CDR3 DNA sequence: TGTGCCAGCATCCCGGGACAGCACTACGAGCAGTACTTC. Translation: CASIPGQHYEQYF.

The chain combines TRBV2 with TRBJ1-1; possible D gene TRBD1, 5 bases. Trimming left V 11 bases short and J 4 bases short, with 17 bases between. The CDR3 totals 13 residues. Looked up from germline, CDR1 is SNHLY and CDR2 is FYNNEI. The CDR3 coding sequence is TGTGCCTCGATCAGGGACCTGGGCACTGAAGCTTTCTTT. Translated: CASIRDLGTEAFF.

This clone was seen a single time. The rearrangement joins TRBV2 to TRBJ1-3; TRBD1 is a possible D gene (5 bases). The CDR3 has 16 amino acids. V dropped 5 bases and J dropped 0 bases, with 14 bases sitting between them. The V gene's germline CDR1 is SNHLY and CDR2 FYNNEI. The CDR3 DNA reads TGTGCCAGCAGTCAGACAGCGCTCAGCTCTGGAAACACCATATATTTT. This sequence encodes CASSQTALSSGNTIYF. The full variable domain, its missing parts supplied by reference TRBV2 and TRBJ1-3, is EPEVTQTPSHQVTQMGQEVILRCVPISNHLYFYWYRQILGQKVEFLVSFYNNEISEKSEIFDDQFSVERPDGSNFTLKIRSTKLEDSAMYFCASSQTALSSGNTIYFGEGSWLTVV.

This clone has just one count. The chain combines TRBV5-1 with TRBJ2-1, with 10 bases matching TRBD1. This CDR3 is 15 amino acids long. From germline, CDR1 is SGHRS and CDR2 YFSETQ. V lost 4 bases and J lost 1; bases outside the gene matches: 2. The CDR3 DNA is TGCGCCAGCAGCCCGGGACAGGGGTCCTACAATGAGCAGTTCTTC. Protein sequence: CASSPGQGSYNEQFF.

In its sample, this clone was seen a few times. The J gene is TRBJ2-7, the V gene TRBV2; a possible D gene is TRBD2 (6 bases). The length of the CDR3 is 13 residues. Germline CDR1 is SNHLY and CDR2 is FYNNEI. Between the trimmed V and J ends, which lost 5 bases and 6 bases, there was a span of 14 bases. The CDR3 spells CASSPRLGSEQYF. CDR3 DNA sequence: TGTGCCAGCAGTCCAAGACTAGGGTCCGAGCAGTACTTC.

Here the CDR3 reads CASSLTLSGGRWNEQFF. DNA for the CDR3: TGTGCCAGCAGCTTAACCCTTAGCGGGGGGCGTTGGAATGAGCAGTTCTTC. J is TRBJ2-1 and V is TRBV7-2; 10 bases match TRBD2. Germline lookup yields CDR1 SGHTA and CDR2 FQGNSA. The V segment lost 2 bases and the J segment 7 bases; nucleotides outside the gene matches: 11. CDR3 length: 17 residues. The full variable domain, completed using reference TRBV7-2 and TRBJ2-1, is GAGVSQSPSNKVTEKGKDVELRCDPISGHTALYWYRQSLGQGLEFLIYFQGNSAPDKSGLPSDRFSAERTGGSVSTLTIQRTQQEDSAVYLCASSLTLSGGRWNEQFFGPGTRLTVL.